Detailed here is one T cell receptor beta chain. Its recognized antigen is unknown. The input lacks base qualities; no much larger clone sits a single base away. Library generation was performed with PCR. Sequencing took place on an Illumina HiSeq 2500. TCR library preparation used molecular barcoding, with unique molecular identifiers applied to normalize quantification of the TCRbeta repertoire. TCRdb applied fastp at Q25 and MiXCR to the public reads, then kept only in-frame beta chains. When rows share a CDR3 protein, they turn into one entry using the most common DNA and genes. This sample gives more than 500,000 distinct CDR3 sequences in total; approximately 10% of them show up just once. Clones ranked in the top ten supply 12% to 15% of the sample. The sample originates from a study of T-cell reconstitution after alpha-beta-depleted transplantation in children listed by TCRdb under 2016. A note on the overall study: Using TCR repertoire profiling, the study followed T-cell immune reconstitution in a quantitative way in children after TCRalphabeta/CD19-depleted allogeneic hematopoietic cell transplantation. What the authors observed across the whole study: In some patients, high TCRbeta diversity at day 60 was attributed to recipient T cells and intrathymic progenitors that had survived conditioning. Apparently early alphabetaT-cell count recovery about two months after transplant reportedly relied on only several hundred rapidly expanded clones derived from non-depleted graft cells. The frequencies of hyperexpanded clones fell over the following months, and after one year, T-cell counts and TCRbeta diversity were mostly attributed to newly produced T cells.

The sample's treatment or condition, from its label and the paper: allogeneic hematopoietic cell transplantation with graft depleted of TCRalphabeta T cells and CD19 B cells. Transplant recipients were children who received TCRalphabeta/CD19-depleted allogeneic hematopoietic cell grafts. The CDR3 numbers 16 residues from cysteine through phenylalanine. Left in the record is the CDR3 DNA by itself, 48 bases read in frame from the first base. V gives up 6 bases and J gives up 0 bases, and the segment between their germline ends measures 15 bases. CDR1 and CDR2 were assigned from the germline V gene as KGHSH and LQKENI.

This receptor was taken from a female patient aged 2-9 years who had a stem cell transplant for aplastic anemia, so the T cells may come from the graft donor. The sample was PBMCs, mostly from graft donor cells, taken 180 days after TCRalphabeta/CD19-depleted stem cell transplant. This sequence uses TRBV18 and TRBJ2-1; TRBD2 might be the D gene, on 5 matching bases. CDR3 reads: CASSRLISDSYNEQFF. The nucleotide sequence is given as TGTGCCAGCTCGCGTCTCATTAGCGACTCCTACAATGAGCAGTTCTTC.